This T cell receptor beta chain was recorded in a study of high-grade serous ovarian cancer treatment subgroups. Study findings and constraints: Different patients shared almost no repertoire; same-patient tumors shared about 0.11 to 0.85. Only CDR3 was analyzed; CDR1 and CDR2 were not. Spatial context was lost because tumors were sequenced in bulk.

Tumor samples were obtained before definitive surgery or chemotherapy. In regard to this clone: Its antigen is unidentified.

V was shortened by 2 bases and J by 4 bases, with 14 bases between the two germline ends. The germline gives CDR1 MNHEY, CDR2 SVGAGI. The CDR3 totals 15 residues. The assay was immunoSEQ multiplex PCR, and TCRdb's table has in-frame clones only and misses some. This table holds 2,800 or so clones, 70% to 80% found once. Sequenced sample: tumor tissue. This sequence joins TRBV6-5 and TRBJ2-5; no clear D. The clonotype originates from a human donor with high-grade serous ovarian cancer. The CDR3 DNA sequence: TGTGCCAGCAGTTACGTACCGAGTGGAAGAGAGACCCAGTACTTC. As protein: CASSYVPSGRETQYF.